This T cell receptor (beta chain) is drawn from a study of read filtering for tumor transcriptome and immune sequencing. Study as a whole: Revised staging placed eight or nine patients in R-ISS I, about 17 in II, six or seven in III.

The table lists this clonotype with many counts. From about 400 ng of RNA, a library with molecular barcoded alpha/delta and beta/gamma adaptors was made. From the reads, TCRdb called clonotypes with MiXCR, one entry per CDR3 protein. The sample has approximately 59,000 distinct CDR3 sequences, roughly an eighth seen once. The germline gives CDR1 KGHSH, CDR2 LQKENI. The CDR3 contains 13 residues. Between the trimmed V and J ends, which lost 3 bases and 4 bases, there was a span of 10 bases. Sequencing was carried out using a population of CD138-negative cells sorted from bone marrow. The chain employs TRBV18 and TRBJ2-7; perhaps TRBD1 as D (5 bases). The sequence came from a donor over 35 with multiple myeloma. The CDR3 protein is CASSPPQAYEQYF. The CDR3 nucleotides are TGTGCCAGCTCACCGCCACAGGCATACGAGCAGTACTTC.